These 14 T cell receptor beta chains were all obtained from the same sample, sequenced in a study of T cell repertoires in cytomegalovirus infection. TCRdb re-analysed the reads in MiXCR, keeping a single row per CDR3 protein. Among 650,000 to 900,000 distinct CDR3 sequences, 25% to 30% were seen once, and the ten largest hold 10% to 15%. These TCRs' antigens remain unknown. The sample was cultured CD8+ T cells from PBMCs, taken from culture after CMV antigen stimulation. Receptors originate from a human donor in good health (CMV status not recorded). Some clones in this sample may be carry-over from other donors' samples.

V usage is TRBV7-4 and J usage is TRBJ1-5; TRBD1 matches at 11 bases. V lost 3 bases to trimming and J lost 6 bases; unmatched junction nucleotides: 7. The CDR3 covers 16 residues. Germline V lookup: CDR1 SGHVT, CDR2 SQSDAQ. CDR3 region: CASSFRGQGVSQPQHF. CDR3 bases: TGTGCCAGCAGCTTCAGGGGACAGGGGGTAAGTCAGCCCCAGCATTTT.

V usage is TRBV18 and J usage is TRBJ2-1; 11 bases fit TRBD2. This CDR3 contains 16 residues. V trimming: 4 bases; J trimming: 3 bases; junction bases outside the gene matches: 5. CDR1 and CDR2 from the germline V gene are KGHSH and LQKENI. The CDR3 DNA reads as TGTGCCAGCTCACTGCCTAGCGGGGGGAGCTACAATGAGCAGTTCTTC. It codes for CASSLPSGGSYNEQFF.

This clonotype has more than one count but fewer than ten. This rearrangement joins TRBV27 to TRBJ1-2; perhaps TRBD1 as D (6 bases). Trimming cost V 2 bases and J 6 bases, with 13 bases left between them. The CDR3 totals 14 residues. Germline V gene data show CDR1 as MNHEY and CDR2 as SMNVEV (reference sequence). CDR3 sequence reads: CASSLGAGVDGYTF. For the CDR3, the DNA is TGTGCCAGCAGTTTAGGGGCAGGGGTCGATGGCTACACCTTC.

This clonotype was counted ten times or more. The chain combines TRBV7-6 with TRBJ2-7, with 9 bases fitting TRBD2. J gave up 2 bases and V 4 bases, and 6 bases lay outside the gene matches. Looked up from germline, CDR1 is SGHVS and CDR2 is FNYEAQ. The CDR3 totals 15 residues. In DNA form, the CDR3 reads TGTGCCAGCAGCTCGAGGAGCGGGGGGCCCTACGAGCAGTACTTC. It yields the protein CASSSRSGGPYEQYF.

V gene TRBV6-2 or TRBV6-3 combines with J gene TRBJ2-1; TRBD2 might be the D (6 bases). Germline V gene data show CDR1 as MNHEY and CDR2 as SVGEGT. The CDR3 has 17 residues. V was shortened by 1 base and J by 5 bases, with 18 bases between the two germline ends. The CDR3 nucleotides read TGTGCCAGCAGTTACTTGGTTTTTGGGGGGTTGCACAATGAGCAGTTCTTC. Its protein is CASSYLVFGGLHNEQFF.

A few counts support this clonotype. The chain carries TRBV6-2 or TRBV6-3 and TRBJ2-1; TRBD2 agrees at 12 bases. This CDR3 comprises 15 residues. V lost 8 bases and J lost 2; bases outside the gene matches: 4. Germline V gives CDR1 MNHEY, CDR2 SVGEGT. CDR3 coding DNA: TGTGCCAGCGTCCCTAGCGGGGGGGCCTACAATGAGCAGTTCTTC. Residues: CASVPSGGAYNEQFF.

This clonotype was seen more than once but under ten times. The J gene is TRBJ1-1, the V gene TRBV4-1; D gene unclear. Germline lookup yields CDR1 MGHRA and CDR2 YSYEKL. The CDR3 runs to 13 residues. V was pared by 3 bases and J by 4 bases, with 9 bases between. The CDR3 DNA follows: TGCGCCAGCAGCCACAAAGGAAGCACTGAAGCTTTCTTT. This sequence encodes CASSHKGSTEAFF.

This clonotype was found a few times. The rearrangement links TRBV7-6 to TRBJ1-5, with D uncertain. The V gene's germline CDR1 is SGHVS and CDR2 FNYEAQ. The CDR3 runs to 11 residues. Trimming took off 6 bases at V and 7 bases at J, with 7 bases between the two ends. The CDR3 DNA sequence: TGTGCCAGCAGACCCACCCAGCCCCAGCATTTT. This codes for CASRPTQPQHF.

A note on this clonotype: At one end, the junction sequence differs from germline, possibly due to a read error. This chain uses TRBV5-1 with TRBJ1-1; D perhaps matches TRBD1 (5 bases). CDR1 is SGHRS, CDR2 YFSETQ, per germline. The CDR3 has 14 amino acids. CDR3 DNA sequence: TGCGCCAGCACCTTGACAGAAATGAACACTGAAGCTTTCTTT. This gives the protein CASTLTEMNTEAFF.

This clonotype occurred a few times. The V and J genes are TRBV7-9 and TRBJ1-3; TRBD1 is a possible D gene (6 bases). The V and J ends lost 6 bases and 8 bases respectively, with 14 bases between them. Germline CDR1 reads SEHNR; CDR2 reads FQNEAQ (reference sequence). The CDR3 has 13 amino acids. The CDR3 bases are TGTGCCAGCAGGGGGACAACAGTTTACACCATATATTTT. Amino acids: CASRGTTVYTIYF.

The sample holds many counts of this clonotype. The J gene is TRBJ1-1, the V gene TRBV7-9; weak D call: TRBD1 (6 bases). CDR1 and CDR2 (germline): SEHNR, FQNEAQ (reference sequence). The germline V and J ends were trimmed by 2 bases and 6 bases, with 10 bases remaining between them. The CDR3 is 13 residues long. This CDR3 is CASSLPGEPEAFF. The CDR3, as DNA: TGTGCCAGCAGCTTACCAGGGGAGCCTGAAGCTTTCTTT.

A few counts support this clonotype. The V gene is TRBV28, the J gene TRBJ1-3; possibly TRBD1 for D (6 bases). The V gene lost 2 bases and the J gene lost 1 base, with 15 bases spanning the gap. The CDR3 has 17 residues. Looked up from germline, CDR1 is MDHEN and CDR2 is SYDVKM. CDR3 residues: CASSLVDAGASGNTIYF. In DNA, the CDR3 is TGTGCCAGCAGTTTAGTAGACGCAGGGGCTTCTGGAAACACCATATATTTT.

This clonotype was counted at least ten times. In DNA, the CDR3 is TGTGCCAGCCCATCTCGCTTGGACGGACGATATGGCTACACCTTC. It yields the protein CASPSRLDGRYGYTF. V usage is TRBV6-1 and J usage is TRBJ1-2, with D unclear. Trimming took off 8 bases at V and 5 bases at J, with 21 bases between the two ends. Looked up from germline, CDR1 is MNHNS and CDR2 is SASEGT. The CDR3 runs 15 residues.

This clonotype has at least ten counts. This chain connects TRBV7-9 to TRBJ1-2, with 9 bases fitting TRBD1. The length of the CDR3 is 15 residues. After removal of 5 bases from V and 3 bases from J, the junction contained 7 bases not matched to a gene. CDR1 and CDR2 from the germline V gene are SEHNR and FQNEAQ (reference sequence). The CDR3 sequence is CASSETGGRDYGYTF. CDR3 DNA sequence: TGTGCCAGCAGCGAAACAGGGGGCCGTGACTATGGCTACACCTTC.